These T cell receptor beta chains were read from a single sample in a study of tumour-infiltrating T cells in Burkitt lymphoma. Only in-frame clones appear in the TCRdb table, and some are missing; sequencing was by immunoSEQ multiplex PCR. The sample consists of 1,000 or so clones, 18% of them appearing once. The specimen sequenced was tumor tissue. These receptors originate from a human donor with Burkitt lymphoma. Each CDR3 is given with its conserved first and last residue. The D gene is left open where the match is weak. Part of the rows lack a size; the others show once, few, many or a class for expanded clones.

d_gene,j_gene,abundance,v_gene,CDR3aa,CDR3nt
.,TRBJ2-5,few,TRBV7-3,CASSLSASGETQYF,TGTGCCAGCAGCTTATCGGCGAGCGGGGAGACCCAGTACTTC
.,TRBJ2-7,once,TRBV6-5,CASSYSGDSYEQYF,TGTGCCAGCAGTTACTCTGGGGACTCGTACGAGCAGTACTTC
.,TRBJ2-7,few,TRBV15,CATSRDLRVWPYEQYF,TGTGCCACCAGCAGAGATCTTAGAGTATGGCCCTACGAGCAGTACTTC
.,TRBJ2-3,few,TRBV7-2,CASSRQLPDTQYF,TGTGCCAGCAGCCGTCAGCTCCCAGATACGCAGTATTTT
.,TRBJ1-2,.,TRBV6-5,CASSYWPAGGYTF,TGTGCCAGCAGTTACTGGCCAGCTGGTGGCTACACCTTC
.,TRBJ1-5,few,TRBV4-3,CASSQGTGRNQPQHF,TGCGCCAGCAGCCAAGGAACAGGGCGGAATCAGCCCCAGCATTTT
.,TRBJ1-1,few,TRBV10-3,CAISESLGDAFF,TGTGCCATCAGTGAGTCGCTGGGGGACGCTTTCTTT
.,TRBJ1-2,few,TRBV5-1,CASSLQSGGSYGYTF,TGCGCCAGCAGCTTGCAGAGCGGCGGGAGCTATGGCTACACCTTC
TRBD1,TRBJ2-3,few,TRBV9,CASTRQGATDTQYF,TGTGCCAGCACACGACAGGGGGCGACAGATACGCAGTATTTT
.,TRBJ2-1,large,TRBV7-6,CASSSNWDLQSYNEQFF,TGTGCCAGCAGTTCCAACTGGGACTTACAATCCTACAATGAGCAGTTCTTC
TRBD1,TRBJ2-3,few,TRBV19,CASSIAQTGATDTQYF,TGTGCCAGTAGTATAGCCCAAACAGGGGCCACAGATACGCAGTATTTT
TRBD2,TRBJ2-1,few,TRBV19,CASSPLGLAEQFF,TGTGCCAGTAGTCCCCTGGGACTAGCCGAGCAGTTCTTC
.,TRBJ2-3,.,TRBV19,CASSRPSTDTQYF,TGTGCCAGTAGTCGGCCCTCCACAGATACGCAGTATTTT
.,TRBJ2-2,few,TRBV7-2,CASSLDIGELFF,TGTGCCAGCAGCCTCGACATCGGGGAGCTGTTTTTT
TRBD1,TRBJ1-1,.,TRBV27,CASSTQRRGQLNTEAFF,TGTGCCAGCAGTACGCAGCGGCGGGGACAGTTGAACACTGAAGCTTTCTTT
.,TRBJ2-7,.,TRBV6-5,CASSFGLDSYEQYF,TGTGCCAGCAGTTTCGGACTTGACTCCTACGAGCAGTACTTC